The 12 T cell receptor beta chains in this list originate from one sample, sequenced in a study of T cells in Graves' hyperthyroidism and ophthalmopathy. Amplified regions were TCR beta CDR3 sequences from RNA transcripts. First-round RT-PCR targeting the TCR CDR3 was performed with the HTBI primer set. TCRdb processed the multiplex PCR reads anew with MiXCR; each CDR3 protein has one entry. The sample lists about 570,000 distinct CDR3 sequences, 11% to 15% occurring once. The material sequenced was blood. The receptors derive from a middle-aged woman with Graves' hyperthyroidism.

There are many counts of this clonotype. This rearrangement joins TRBV7-3 to TRBJ2-1; D gene uncertain. CDR1 is SGHTA, CDR2 FQGTGA, per germline. V was cut by 0 bases and J by 10 bases, with 10 bases left in between. This CDR3 has 13 residues. CDR3 in amino acids: CASSLTDEREQFF. CDR3 bases: TGTGCCAGCAGCTTAACTGACGAGAGAGAGCAGTTCTTC.

This clonotype showed up many times. This chain uses TRBV7-2 with TRBJ2-7; D is possibly TRBD2 (6 bases). This CDR3 spans 14 amino acids. The ends were cut back, 1 base at V and 3 bases at J, with 10 bases in the middle. In germline, CDR1 is SGHTA, CDR2 FQGNSA. The CDR3 here is CASSLGAGLYEQYF. CDR3 in DNA: TGTGCCAGCAGCTTAGGTGCGGGACTCTACGAGCAGTACTTC.

This clonotype was recorded at least ten times. The chain uses TRBV12-3 or TRBV12-4 and TRBJ1-1; D possibly corresponds to TRBD1 (6 bases). The CDR3 loop spans 17 amino acids. With 5 bases removed from V and 2 bases from J, the gap between germline ends came to 21 bases. CDR3 protein: CASSPMRGAGGNTEAFF. CDR3 nucleotides: TGTGCCAGCAGTCCAATGAGGGGGGCCGGAGGAAACACTGAAGCTTTCTTT.

This clonotype was detected ten times or more. The gene calls are TRBV12-3 or TRBV12-4 and TRBJ2-6; the match to TRBD2 covers 7 bases. V lost 6 bases and J lost 2; bases outside the gene matches: 4. The CDR3 consists of 15 residues. The CDR3 DNA follows: TGTGCCAGCAGCACTGGGGGGGCTGGGGCCAACGTCCTGACTTTC. It specifies CASSTGGAGANVLTF.

This clonotype was seen ten or more times. This chain links TRBV3-1 with TRBJ1-2; 9 nucleotides align to TRBD1. The germline V gene has CDR1 LGHDT and CDR2 YNNKEL (reference sequence). The CDR3 runs 15 residues. Trimming took 4 bases from V and 4 from J; bases not matched to a gene: 7. The CDR3 bases are TGTGCCAGCAGCCGAAGGCCGGGACAGGGCTATGGCTACACCTTC. It encodes CASSRRPGQGYGYTF.

Many counts were recorded for this clonotype. The rearrangement uses TRBV18 and TRBJ2-7, with 12 bases fitting TRBD2. Germline V gives CDR1 KGHSH, CDR2 LQKENI. This CDR3 region has 19 residues. With 2 bases clipped from V and 0 bases from J, the junction kept 11 bases outside the gene matches. The CDR3 region has the DNA TGTGCCAGCTCACCAAGGACTAGCGGGAATCACCCCACCTCCTACGAGCAGTACTTC. Protein sequence: CASSPRTSGNHPTSYEQYF.

This clonotype has ten or more counts. The gene calls are TRBV20-1 and TRBJ2-7; 8 positions match TRBD2. V gave up 6 bases and J gave up 4 bases; unmatched junction bases: 8. This CDR3 contains 13 residues. Per germline, CDR1 DFQATT and CDR2 SNEGSKA (reference sequence). The CDR3 DNA is TGCAGTGCCCAAAGACTAGCGAGATACGAGCAGTACTTC. Protein: CSAQRLARYEQYF.

This clonotype was detected ten times or more. The rearrangement joins TRBV3-1 to TRBJ1-2; 7 bases map to TRBD1. V lost 0 bases to trimming and J lost 7 bases; unmatched junction nucleotides: 8. The length of the CDR3 is 15 residues. Germline lookup yields CDR1 LGHDT and CDR2 YNNKEL (reference sequence). CDR3 protein: CASSQEGGRVVGYTF. Written as DNA, the CDR3 is TGTGCCAGCAGCCAAGAAGGGGGCAGGGTGGTTGGCTACACCTTC.

This chain connects TRBV6-1 to TRBJ1-2; no firm D call. Germline lookup yields CDR1 MNHNS and CDR2 SASEGT. The V end lost 0 bases, the J end lost 11 bases, and 19 bases lay between the germline ends. CDR3 length equals 15 residues. CDR3 protein: CASSEAVHPTFRYTF. The CDR3 nucleotides read TGTGCCAGCAGTGAAGCGGTGCATCCGACTTTTCGATACACCTTC.

V and J are TRBV27 and TRBJ2-1; D unclear. The V gene's germline CDR1 is MNHEY and CDR2 SMNVEV (reference sequence). The CDR3 has 17 amino acids. V was cut by 1 base and J by 5 bases, with 18 bases left in between. The CDR3 sequence is CASSLWAAIGLNNEQFF. CDR3 bases: TGTGCCAGCAGTTTATGGGCGGCCATCGGATTAAACAATGAGCAGTTCTTC.

This clonotype has more than one count but fewer than ten. A much larger clone differs from this one at a single base, so this may be a read error. The rearrangement joins TRBV18 to TRBJ2-1; TRBD2 agrees at 8 bases. The CDR3 covers 16 residues. V was clipped by 3 bases and J by 7 bases; unmatched bases: 11. Germline loops: CDR1 KGHSH, CDR2 LQKENI. The CDR3 DNA follows: TGTGCCAGCTCACCTTCGGGACTAGTGGGAGGTAATGAGCAGTTCTTC. It codes for CASSPSGLVGGNEQFF. The full variable domain, its missing parts supplied by reference TRBV18 and TRBJ2-1, is NAGVMQNPRHLVRRRGQEARLRCSPMKGHSHVYWYRQLPEEGLKFMVYLQKENIIDESGMPKERFSAEFPKEGPSILRIQQVVRGDSAAYFCASSPSGLVGGNEQFFGPGTRLTVL.

This clonotype was counted many times. V and J are TRBV12-3 or TRBV12-4 and TRBJ1-2, with no clear D. V lost 3 bases and J 7 bases, leaving 15 bases between the germline ends. The CDR3 covers 14 residues. The DNA of the CDR3 is TGTGCCAGCAGTTTGAGGCAGTCCCTGGGTGGCTACACCTTC. As protein: CASSLRQSLGGYTF.